This TCR beta chain was sequenced in a study of blood T cell repertoires in COVID-19. The table came from immunoSEQ multiplex PCR; TCRdb's copy has only in-frame clones and leaves some out. Of about 670,000 clones detected, about 87% appear once; the ten largest clones hold roughly 0.26%. Sequencing used peripheral blood. The receptor was derived from a woman aged 18-29 years with acute or convalescent COVID-19.

The CDR3 DNA reads as TGCGCCAGCAGCCTCGGGGAGACCCAGTACTTC. It specifies CASSLGETQYF. The rearrangement joins TRBV4-1 to TRBJ2-5, with D unclear. Trimming removed 4 bases at V and 5 bases at J, with 5 bases between. The V gene's germline CDR1 is MGHRA and CDR2 YSYEKL. This CDR3 has 11 amino acids.